This T cell receptor beta chain was obtained from a study of cytomegalovirus exposure and HLA in healthy donors. Study results and caveats: Cytomegalovirus-associated status was assigned to approximately 160 TCR beta chains.

As for this clone: Its antigen is unidentified.

TCRdb's copy holds only in-frame clones and misses some; the assay was immunoSEQ multiplex PCR. The profile shows 150,000 to 200,000 clones, 85% of them singletons. This clonotype was obtained from a man aged 18 to 29 in good health and CMV-seropositive. The sample taken for sequencing was PBMCs.

The chain's CDR3 is CASSEGAGGPAETQYF. The CDR3 bases are TGTGCCAGCAGTGAAGGAGCGGGGGGGCCGGCTGAGACCCAGTACTTC. This sequence joins TRBV2 and TRBJ2-5, with 10 nucleotides matching TRBD2. The CDR3 spans 16 residues. The germline V gene encodes CDR1 SNHLY and CDR2 FYNNEI. V gave up 1 base and J gave up 5 bases; unmatched junction bases: 7.